Presented here are 28 T cell receptor beta chains from one specimen sequenced in a study of T cells in Graves' hyperthyroidism and ophthalmopathy. TCR beta CDR3 region amplification was performed from RNA transcripts. Carried out on the TCR CDR3, a first-round RT-PCR used the HTBI primer set. TCRdb ran MiXCR on the multiplex PCR reads and lists one entry per CDR3 protein. The data show roughly 580,000 distinct CDR3 sequences, about 43% seen once. The specimen was peripheral blood or thyroid tissue (not recorded which). These receptors all stem from a woman younger than 35 with Graves' hyperthyroidism.

CDR3 bases: TGTGCTAGCCCCCCCCTAGGCAGGGAAACTGGAAACACCATATATTTT. This translates into CASPPLGRETGNTIYF. This rearrangement joins TRBV7-6 to TRBJ1-3, with D maybe TRBD1 (5 bases). Germline loops: CDR1 SGHVS, CDR2 FNYEAQ. The CDR3 extends over 16 amino acids. The complete variable domain, with remaining parts taken from reference TRBV7-6 and TRBJ1-3, reads GAGVSQSPRYKVTKRGQDVALRCDPISGHVSLYWYRQALGQGPEFLTYFNYEAQQDKSGLPNDRFSAERPEGSISTLTIQRTEQRDSAMYRCASPPLGRETGNTIYFGEGSWLTVV.

The chain combines TRBV2 with TRBJ1-2, with D possibly TRBD1 on 5 matching bases. V was cut by 7 bases and J by 0 bases, with 15 bases left in between. Germline CDR1 is SNHLY and CDR2 is FYNNEI. The CDR3 has 15 amino acids. In DNA, the CDR3 is TGTGCCAGCATGCAGGGCTCTGGAGCTAACTATGGCTACACCTTC. As protein: CASMQGSGANYGYTF.

The CDR3 DNA reads as TGTGCCAGCTCACCGTTACAACAGGGGAACACTGAAGCTTTCTTT. This codes for CASSPLQQGNTEAFF. The rearrangement uses TRBV7-9 and TRBJ1-1; a possible D gene is TRBD1 (6 bases). The CDR3 loop spans 15 amino acids. Germline values: CDR1 SEHNR, CDR2 FQNEAQ (reference sequence). The V end lost 8 bases, the J end lost 1 base, and 17 bases lay between the germline ends.

On this clonotype itself: One base away lies a much larger clone, so this may be a sequencing read error. The chain uses TRBV2 and TRBJ2-5; a possible D gene is TRBD1 (6 bases). The germline gives CDR1 SNHLY, CDR2 FYNNEI. The CDR3 covers 14 residues. Trimming removed 6 bases from V and 1 base from J, with 12 bases in between. The DNA for the CDR3 is TGTGCCAGCAGCCAGACAGGAAGCCAAGAGACCCAGTACTTC. Translated: CASSQTGSQETQYF.

V usage is TRBV25-1 and J usage is TRBJ1-6; possibly TRBD1 for D (5 bases). The CDR3 extends over 16 amino acids. V was trimmed by 6 bases and J by 1 base, leaving 13 bases between them. Germline CDR1 reads MGHDK; CDR2 reads SYGVNS. The CDR3 loop reads CASSPTGGSYNSPLHF. DNA for the CDR3: TGTGCCAGCAGCCCGACGGGGGGATCCTATAATTCACCCCTCCACTTT.

In this sample, this clonotype turned up many times. CDR3: CASSILRGDQPQHF. The DNA for the CDR3 is TGTGCCAGTAGTATTCTGAGAGGGGATCAGCCCCAGCATTTT. The chain carries TRBV19 and TRBJ1-5; perhaps TRBD1 as D (5 bases). CDR1 is LNHDA and CDR2 is SQIVND in the germline V gene (reference sequence). Trimming took off 3 bases at V and 5 bases at J, with 11 bases between the two ends. The CDR3 sequence is 14 residues long.

The rearrangement joins TRBV7-3 to TRBJ1-6; D not certain. Germline V CDR1 and CDR2: SGHTA, FQGTGA. The CDR3 consists of 16 residues. V was shortened by 5 bases and J by 6 bases, with 17 bases between the two germline ends. The CDR3 DNA follows: TGTGCCAGCAGCCAAGAATATGGAGGGAGTAATTCACCCCTCCACTTT. Its protein product is CASSQEYGGSNSPLHF.

This clonotype was observed once. The chain couples TRBV14 to TRBJ1-5, with a tentative D call TRBD1 (5 bases). With 1 base removed from V and 11 bases from J, the gap between germline ends came to 15 bases. The CDR3 sequence is 14 residues long. CDR1 and CDR2 from the germline V gene are SGHDN and FVKESK. The CDR3 protein is CASSQGLRGKTQHF. The CDR3 DNA follows: TGTGCCAGCAGCCAAGGGTTAAGGGGCAAAACCCAGCATTTT.

The genes are TRBV20-1 and TRBJ1-2; D is ambiguous. There are 12 residues in the CDR3. Looked up from germline, CDR1 is DFQATT and CDR2 is SNEGSKA (reference sequence). V lost 1 base, J lost 7 bases, and 10 bases lay in between. In DNA, the CDR3 is TGCAGTGCTAGAGCGACGGATTCTGGCTACACCTTC. This translates into CSARATDSGYTF.

This chain uses TRBV24-1 with TRBJ1-5; no reliable D call. V was cut by 3 bases and J by 0 bases, with 5 bases left in between. The germline V gene encodes CDR1 KGHDR and CDR2 SFDVKD. This CDR3 contains 14 residues. In DNA, the CDR3 is TGTGCCACCAGTGATGGGTATAGCAATCAGCCCCAGCATTTT. Translated, it gives CATSDGYSNQPQHF.

J is TRBJ2-5 and V is TRBV19; the D is unclear. Looked up from germline, CDR1 is LNHDA and CDR2 is SQIVND (reference sequence). Trimming shortened V by 6 bases and J by 4 bases, and 3 bases separated the two germline ends. The CDR3 runs to 10 residues. CDR3 residues: CASRPETQYF. Written as DNA, the CDR3 is TGTGCCAGTAGGCCAGAGACCCAGTACTTC.

A word on this clonotype: At one boundary the junction diverges from the germline segment, which might be a read error. The chain combines TRBV2 with TRBJ2-2; no firm D call. The CDR3 is 15 amino acids. Germline CDR1 is SNHLY and CDR2 is FYNNEI. CDR3 loop: CAGSLFSKNTGELFF. The CDR3 DNA reads TGTGCCGGCAGCCTATTCTCGAAGAACACCGGGGAGCTGTTTTTT.

The V and J genes are TRBV10-3 and TRBJ1-4, with a tentative D call TRBD1 (5 bases). The CDR3 extends over 13 amino acids. CDR1 and CDR2 (germline): ENHRY, SYGVKD. Trimming shortened V by 9 bases and J by 7 bases, and 15 bases separated the two germline ends. The CDR3 nucleotides read TGTGCCATAGGGGACCTTGCCGGTGAAAAACTGTTTTTT. Its translation: CAIGDLAGEKLFF.

With respect to this clonotype: Relative to the germline gene, one junction end is altered; a read error may explain this. V gene TRBV7-6 combines with J gene TRBJ2-7; D is perhaps TRBD2 (6 bases). The germline V gene encodes CDR1 SGHVS and CDR2 FNYEAQ. CDR3 size: 15 residues. The CDR3 coding sequence is TGCGCCAGCAGCTTGGTAAAGCGGGCCTCAGACGAGCAGTACTTC. Its protein product is CASSLVKRASDEQYF.

The sample holds a few counts of this clonotype. The V call is TRBV4-3, the J call TRBJ1-5; 9 bases fit TRBD1. V shed 3 bases and J 7 bases; nucleotides not matched to a gene: 10. This CDR3 has 16 residues. Germline loops: CDR1 LGHNA, CDR2 YSLEER. In DNA form, the CDR3 reads TGCGCCAGCAGCCAGGTTTCCGGGACAGGGAGCCAGCCCCAGCATTTT. This sequence encodes CASSQVSGTGSQPQHF.

This clonotype was seen many times. The chain has TRBV24-1 and TRBJ1-5; no clear D. CDR1 and CDR2 from the germline V gene are KGHDR and SFDVKD. V was clipped by 3 bases and J by 5 bases, with 10 bases between them. The CDR3 extends over 14 amino acids. The CDR3 sequence: CATSDRTVDQPQHF. CDR3 bases: TGTGCCACCAGTGATAGAACAGTGGATCAGCCCCAGCATTTT.

The chain uses TRBV29-1 and TRBJ1-5, with D unclear. Between the trimmed V and J ends, which lost 8 bases and 1 base, there was a span of 12 bases. Per the germline V gene, CDR1 is SQVTM and CDR2 is ANQGSEA. The length of the CDR3 is 13 residues. This CDR3 reads CSSYGGSNQPQHF. The DNA for the CDR3 is TGCAGCAGTTACGGTGGAAGCAATCAGCCCCAGCATTTT.

Concerning this clonotype itself: This clone may be a read error of a much larger clone one base away. The chain recombines TRBV10-3 with TRBJ2-7, with a weak D call TRBD1 (5 bases). The CDR3 runs 15 residues. V was clipped by 3 bases and J by 5 bases, with 17 bases between them. Germline-derived CDR1 and CDR2 are ENHRY and SYGVKD. DNA of the CDR3: TGTGCCATCAGTGATCAAACGGGTGGACACGACGAGCAGTACTTC. This codes for CAISDQTGGHDEQYF.

This chain uses TRBV7-3 with TRBJ2-2; TRBD2 might be the D (6 bases). The length of the CDR3 is 16 residues. V lost 8 bases and J 3 bases, leaving 19 bases between the germline ends. The germline CDR1 and CDR2 sequences are SGHTA and FQGTGA. The CDR3 sequence: CASLKGARRDTGELFF. For the CDR3, the DNA is TGTGCCAGCTTAAAAGGCGCTAGGAGGGACACCGGGGAGCTGTTTTTT.

This clonotype was seen a few times. The chain uses TRBV20-1 and TRBJ2-7; D tentatively reads TRBD1 or TRBD2 (5 bases each). CDR3 length equals 11 residues. Germline-derived CDR1 and CDR2 are DFQATT and SNEGSKA (reference sequence). Trimming pared 6 bases from V and 6 bases from J, leaving 12 bases between. CDR3 sequence: CSALLGGEQYF. The CDR3 bases are TGCAGTGCCCTCCTTGGGGGCGAGCAGTACTTC.

The chain is built from TRBV2 and TRBJ2-7, with a possible D match to TRBD1 (6 bases). Trimming took 6 bases from V and 2 from J, leaving 17 bases between them. The CDR3 extends over 15 amino acids. Germline V gives CDR1 SNHLY, CDR2 FYNNEI. The CDR3 region is CASSPTWQGPYEQYF. The CDR3 DNA is TGTGCCAGCAGCCCGACGTGGCAGGGGCCCTACGAGCAGTACTTC. Combining the CDR3 with reference TRBV2 and TRBJ2-7 gives the whole variable domain EPEVTQTPSHQVTQMGQEVILRCVPISNHLYFYWYRQILGQKVEFLVSFYNNEISEKSEIFDDQFSVERPDGSNFTLKIRSTKLEDSAMYFCASSPTWQGPYEQYFGPGTRLTVT.

V usage is TRBV7-9 and J usage is TRBJ1-1; no definite D call. CDR3 length: 14 amino acids. Germline V lookup: CDR1 SEHNR, CDR2 FQNEAQ (reference sequence). Trimming cost V 6 bases and J 0 bases, with 11 bases left between them. CDR3 amino acids: CASSYGLVNTEAFF. The CDR3, as DNA: TGTGCCAGCAGTTATGGGCTTGTGAACACTGAAGCTTTCTTT. The variable domain in full, with the rest retrieved from reference TRBV7-9 and TRBJ1-1, is DTGVSQNPRHKITKRGQNVTFRCDPISEHNRLYWYRQTLGQGPEFLTYFQNEAQLEKSRLLSDRFSAERPKGSFSTLEIQRTEQGDSAMYLCASSYGLVNTEAFFGQGTRLTVV.

This chain links TRBV7-9 with TRBJ1-5, with D uncertain. V was trimmed by 5 bases and J by 7 bases, leaving 15 bases between them. The CDR3 loop spans 14 amino acids. Germline loops: CDR1 SEHNR, CDR2 FQNEAQ (reference sequence). CDR3 in DNA: TGTGCCAGCAGCATTGGACTTGTAGGGCAGCCCCAGCATTTT. It yields the protein CASSIGLVGQPQHF.

The rearrangement links TRBV5-1 to TRBJ2-7; 7 bases are a match to TRBD2. Per germline, CDR1 SGHRS and CDR2 YFSETQ. This CDR3 is 14 amino acids long. V lost 2 bases to trimming and J lost 3 bases; unmatched junction nucleotides: 5. Written as DNA, the CDR3 is TGCGCCAGCAGCTTCCCGGGAGGCCTCTACGAGCAGTACTTC. This codes for CASSFPGGLYEQYF.

The J gene is TRBJ2-7, the V gene TRBV7-2, with a weak D call TRBD1 (6 bases). V was pared by 7 bases and J by 2 bases, with 15 bases between. This CDR3 has 14 amino acids. Germline CDR1 reads SGHTA; CDR2 reads FQGNSA. The CDR3 loop reads CASTKWDTTYEQYF. In DNA, the CDR3 is TGTGCCAGCACCAAATGGGACACCACCTACGAGCAGTACTTC.

This clonotype was detected a few times. The J gene is TRBJ1-4, the V gene TRBV19; D gene unclear. V lost 8 bases to trimming and J lost 8 bases, with 15 bases between them. The CDR3 is 13 residues long. The germline V gene encodes CDR1 LNHDA and CDR2 SQIVND (reference sequence). The CDR3 DNA reads as TGTGCCAGTCAGACTGACTTAGGGGAAAAACTGTTTTTT. Amino acid sequence: CASQTDLGEKLFF.

The J gene is TRBJ1-2, the V gene TRBV15; 8 nucleotides line up with TRBD1. Germline CDR1 and CDR2: LNHNV and YYDKDF (reference sequence). The V and J ends lost 5 bases and 4 bases, in that order; junction bases with no gene match: 6. The CDR3 is 14 amino acids. DNA of the CDR3: TGTGCCACCAGCTTGGACAGGGTCCCCTATGGCTACACCTTC. Translating it yields CATSLDRVPYGYTF.

This clonotype was found a few times. A much larger clone lies a single base off, so this may be a read error. As DNA, the CDR3 is TGTGCCATGACCGTTACGGCCGGGGAGCTGTTTTTT. Protein: CAMTVTAGELFF. The chain joins TRBV10-3 to TRBJ2-2; D remains unclear. The germline V gene encodes CDR1 ENHRY and CDR2 SYGVKD. The CDR3 has 12 residues. Trimming stripped 9 bases from V and 6 bases from J, with 11 bases between.